These 25 T cell receptor beta chains share one sample of origin, sequenced in a study of cytomegalovirus exposure and HLA in healthy donors. Amplification used 60 Vbeta primers and 13 Jbeta primers. Repertoires were generated with immunoSEQ multiplex PCR, while TCRdb's copy carries only in-frame clones and drops some. The sample holds roughly 180,000 clones, 60% to 85% seen once. Sequenced input: PBMCs. Every receptor here comes from a female donor in good health and CMV-seronegative.

This chain uses TRBV14 with TRBJ1-2; TRBD1 aligns across 7 bases. Germline CDR1 and CDR2: SGHDN and FVKESK. The CDR3 is 16 residues long. Losses at the gene ends were 5 bases for V and 5 bases for J; bases not matched to a gene: 14. CDR3 nucleotide sequence: TGTGCCAGCAGCAGCCTAACAGGGGAGGCATGGTATGGCTACACCTTC. As protein: CASSSLTGEAWYGYTF.

This clone was recorded once. The rearrangement joins TRBV6-5 to TRBJ1-3, with D perhaps matching TRBD1 (6 bases). This CDR3 is 14 amino acids long. Per germline, CDR1 MNHEY and CDR2 SVGAGI. V was shortened by 5 bases and J by 5 bases, with 13 bases between the two germline ends. The chain's CDR3 is CASSPGVGRNTIYF. CDR3 bases: TGTGCCAGCAGTCCAGGGGTGGGTCGAAACACCATATATTTT.

The chain couples TRBV6-5 to TRBJ2-1; the D gene is possibly TRBD2 (6 bases). The CDR3 is 13 residues long. V was pared by 7 bases and J by 6 bases, with 13 bases between. The V gene's germline CDR1 is MNHEY and CDR2 SVGAGI. The CDR3 here is CASTMSGGNEQFF. CDR3 nucleotide sequence: TGTGCCAGCACGATGTCCGGGGGCAATGAGCAGTTCTTC.

The chain has TRBV7-7 and TRBJ2-5; D possibly corresponds to TRBD1 (6 bases). The germline CDR1 and CDR2 sequences are SSHAT and FNYEAQ (reference sequence). V dropped 5 bases and J dropped 2 bases, with 9 bases sitting between them. The CDR3 sequence is 13 residues long. The CDR3 here is CASSPDRQETQYF. The CDR3 region has the DNA TGTGCCAGCAGCCCGGACAGACAAGAGACCCAGTACTTC.

Of note for this clone: Other DNA sequences in the same sample also yield this CDR3. CDR3: CASSFSELYTGELFF. The CDR3 DNA is TGTGCCAGCAGCTTCAGCGAACTCTACACCGGGGAGCTGTTTTTT. This chain uses TRBV5-6 with TRBJ2-2, with D uncertain. Germline V gene sequence: CDR1 SGHDT, CDR2 YYEEEE. V was cut by 2 bases and J by 3 bases, with 11 bases left in between. The CDR3 consists of 15 residues.

V and J are TRBV6-6 and TRBJ1-5; 8 bases fit TRBD1. Per germline, CDR1 MNHNY and CDR2 SVGAGI (reference sequence). With V trimmed by 9 bases and J by 10 bases, 2 bases remained unmatched. This CDR3 has 10 amino acids. DNA for the CDR3: TGTGCCAGAGGACAGGGCCCCCAGCATTTT. This sequence encodes CARGQGPQHF.

This clone came up a few times. V usage is TRBV11-2 and J usage is TRBJ2-7, with D unclear. The CDR3 consists of 14 residues. CDR1 SGHAT and CDR2 FQNNGV come from the germline V gene. Trimming cost V 3 bases and J 1 base, with 10 bases left between them. The CDR3 loop is CASSFLPESYEQYF. CDR3 DNA: TGTGCCAGCAGCTTCCTCCCCGAGTCCTACGAGCAGTACTTC.

The V and J genes are TRBV25-1 and TRBJ2-3; 10 bases map to TRBD2. V lost 8 bases, J lost 3 bases, and 2 bases stayed unmatched. CDR3 length equals 13 residues. Germline assignment: CDR1 MGHDK and CDR2 SYGVNS. DNA for the CDR3: TGTGCCAGCCGGACTAGCGGAACAGATACGCAGTATTTT. Encoded protein: CASRTSGTDTQYF.

The rearrangement links TRBV6-4 to TRBJ1-5; possibly TRBD1 for D (5 bases). V was cut by 5 bases and J by 3 bases, with 8 bases left in between. This CDR3 has 13 amino acids. Germline values: CDR1 MRHNA, CDR2 SNTAGT. DNA of the CDR3: TGTGCCAGCAGTTCGGGGGACAATCAGCCCCAGCATTTT. Its protein is CASSSGDNQPQHF.

Here the CDR3 DNA reads TGTGCCAGCAGGGCCGGGGGGGCCTACGAGCAGTACTTC. Translating gives CASRAGGAYEQYF. The chain joins TRBV6-6 to TRBJ2-7, with 8 positions matching TRBD2. Germline V gene sequence: CDR1 MNHNY, CDR2 SVGAGI (reference sequence). The CDR3 sequence is 13 residues long. V shed 6 bases and J 2 bases; nucleotides not matched to a gene: 3.

The sample holds a few counts of this clone. The J gene is TRBJ2-1, the V gene TRBV27; 8 bases agree with TRBD1. Trimming removed 5 bases from V and 1 base from J; junction bases left unmatched: 4. CDR1 is MNHEY and CDR2 is SMNVEV in the germline V gene (reference sequence). The CDR3 totals 15 residues. CDR3 in DNA: TGTGCCAGCAGTGTAGACAGGGGTTCCTACAATGAGCAGTTCTTC. This sequence encodes CASSVDRGSYNEQFF.

The chain uses TRBV10-3 and TRBJ2-7; weak D call: TRBD2 (7 bases). Germline V gene lookup returns CDR1 ENHRY and CDR2 SYGVKD. The V end lost 3 bases, the J end lost 10 bases, and 25 bases lay between the germline ends. The CDR3 length is 16 residues. The CDR3 spells CAISDLGQGIRLAQYF. The DNA of the CDR3 is TGTGCCATCAGTGACCTCGGGCAGGGGATAAGACTAGCACAGTACTTC.

The V call is TRBV25-1, the J call TRBJ2-3, with TRBD2 as a possible D gene (5 bases). The V end was cut by 1 base, the J end by 4 bases, with 15 bases between. CDR1 and CDR2 from the germline V gene are MGHDK and SYGVNS. The length of the CDR3 is 16 residues. The CDR3 loop is CASSEFASVGADTQYF. Written as DNA, the CDR3 is TGTGCCAGCAGTGAATTCGCGTCGGTCGGGGCAGATACGCAGTATTTT. The full variable domain, in which reference TRBV25-1 and TRBJ2-3 provide the parts outside the CDR3, is EADIYQTPRYLVIGTGKKITLECSQTMGHDKMYWYQQDPGMELHLIHYSYGVNSTEKGDLSSESTVSRIRTEHFPLTLESARPSHTSQYLCASSEFASVGADTQYFGPGTRLTVL.

The chain has TRBV4-2 and TRBJ2-1; 8 bases match TRBD2. Germline V gene lookup returns CDR1 LGHNA and CDR2 YNFKEQ. After removal of 0 bases from V and 2 bases from J, the junction contained 9 bases not matched to a gene. The CDR3 spans 18 residues. The CDR3 sequence is CASSQDPRGGRTYNEQFF. CDR3 nucleotides: TGTGCCAGCAGCCAAGATCCCCGGGGGGGCAGAACCTACAATGAGCAGTTCTTC.

The V and J genes are TRBV15 and TRBJ2-7; D is possibly TRBD1 (7 bases). Trimming took 5 bases from V and 2 from J, leaving 22 bases between them. There are 17 residues in the CDR3. Germline V gene lookup returns CDR1 LNHNV and CDR2 YYDKDF (reference sequence). The CDR3 protein is CATSRGGTVPFPYEQYF. In DNA, the CDR3 is TGTGCCACCAGCCGAGGAGGGACAGTACCGTTCCCCTACGAGCAGTACTTC.

As for this clone: One end of the junction varies from germline; a read error may be responsible. The chain joins TRBV7-2 to TRBJ2-5; 9 bases match TRBD2. CDR1 is SGHTA and CDR2 is FQGNSA in the germline V gene. The CDR3 spans 14 residues. The CDR3 DNA is TGTGCCAGCAGTTTAGCGGGAGCGAAAGAGACCCAGTACTTC. Amino acid sequence: CASSLAGAKETQYF. The full variable domain, with the rest looked up from reference TRBV7-2 and TRBJ2-5, is GAGVSQSPSNKVTEKGKDVELRCDPISGHTALYWYRQSLGQGLEFLIYFQGNSAPDKSGLPSDRFSAERTGGSVSTLTIQRTQQEDSAVYLCASSLAGAKETQYFGPGTRLLVL.

This rearrangement joins TRBV5-4 to TRBJ2-1; 7 nucleotides match TRBD2. Trimming cost V 4 bases and J 0 bases; bases outside gene matches: 7. This CDR3 comprises 16 residues. Germline assignment: CDR1 SGHNT and CDR2 YYREEE (reference sequence). The CDR3 DNA sequence: TGTGCCAGCAGCAACTTAGCGGGCAGCTCCTACAATGAGCAGTTCTTC. Amino acids: CASSNLAGSSYNEQFF.

The chain recombines TRBV7-9 with TRBJ2-7; 10 bases match TRBD2. Germline values: CDR1 SEHNR, CDR2 FQNEAQ (reference sequence). J was trimmed by 3 bases and V by 5 bases; bases with no gene match: 10. This CDR3 comprises 16 residues. CDR3 sequence reads: CASSAAEAGGHYEQYF. CDR3 bases: TGTGCCAGCAGCGCGGCCGAAGCGGGGGGGCACTACGAGCAGTACTTC.

The V gene is TRBV18, the J gene TRBJ2-5, with D tentatively TRBD2 (5 bases). Germline values: CDR1 KGHSH, CDR2 LQKENI. The CDR3 consists of 13 residues. V lost 4 bases and J lost 0, with 6 bases in between. CDR3 amino acids: CASSLAHQETQYF. The CDR3, as DNA: TGTGCCAGCTCACTAGCGCACCAAGAGACCCAGTACTTC.

The rearrangement joins TRBV25-1 to TRBJ1-2; no clear D. In germline, CDR1 is MGHDK, CDR2 SYGVNS. This CDR3 is built from 13 residues. V lost 8 bases and J 4 bases, leaving 14 bases between the germline ends. CDR3 nucleotide sequence: TGTGCCAGCCGTGCTGTTGAGGCCTATGGCTACACCTTC. It encodes CASRAVEAYGYTF.

The chain combines TRBV21-1 with TRBJ2-5; the D call in the table, TRBD1, was not verified against the DNA. The J call may be mistaken, given a closer DNA end match to TRBJ2-7. TRBV21-1 is classified as a pseudogene. The CDR3 has 16 residues. The CDR3 DNA sequence: TGTGCCAGCATCCAGGGCCGGACACAGGTCCCCTACGAGCAGTACTTC. Its translation: CASIQGRTQVPYEQYF.

The J gene is TRBJ2-1, the V gene TRBV7-2; perhaps TRBD2 as D (7 bases). Trimming pared 2 bases from V and 5 bases from J, leaving 19 bases between. Looked up from germline, CDR1 is SGHTA and CDR2 is FQGNSA. This CDR3 spans 17 amino acids. The CDR3 DNA sequence: TGTGCCAGCAGCTTAAACCATTTTGCGGGGGCCAACAATGAGCAGTTCTTC. Protein sequence: CASSLNHFAGANNEQFF.

The chain couples TRBV7-6 to TRBJ2-1, with 12 bases identical to TRBD2. The CDR3 contains 17 residues. V lost 2 bases and J lost 9; bases outside the gene matches: 11. The V gene's germline CDR1 is SGHVS and CDR2 FNYEAQ. In DNA, the CDR3 is TGTGCCAGCAGCTTAACCCCTCTAGCGGGGGGGCTCTCTGAGCAGTTCTTC. Translating gives CASSLTPLAGGLSEQFF.

The chain uses TRBV25-1 and TRBJ2-2; 12 bases map to TRBD2. J was trimmed by 9 bases and V by 5 bases; bases with no gene match: 10. CDR3 length equals 16 residues. The germline V gene encodes CDR1 MGHDK and CDR2 SYGVNS. The CDR3 DNA follows: TGTGCCAGCAGTAAAGGGCTAGCGGGGGGGCCCCGGGAGCTGTTTTTT. It specifies CASSKGLAGGPRELFF. The whole variable domain, filled in from reference TRBV25-1 and TRBJ2-2, reads EADIYQTPRYLVIGTGKKITLECSQTMGHDKMYWYQQDPGMELHLIHYSYGVNSTEKGDLSSESTVSRIRTEHFPLTLESARPSHTSQYLCASSKGLAGGPRELFFGEGSRLTVL.

This clone appeared a few times. This chain joins TRBV6-1 and TRBJ2-1; the match to TRBD1 covers 9 bases. The CDR3 has 14 residues. V lost 6 bases, J lost 3 bases, and 3 bases stayed unmatched. Germline CDR1 and CDR2: MNHNS and SASEGT. CDR3 bases: TGTGCCAGCAGCCCGGGACAGGGCTACAATGAGCAGTTCTTC. Its translation is CASSPGQGYNEQFF.